This entry lists 29 T cell receptor beta chains sequenced from one sample in a study of blood T cell repertoires in COVID-19 (dated by TCRdb to about 2020). The library was built by means of the immunoSEQ multiplex PCR assay. What TCRdb holds here is the immuneACCESS table cut down to in-frame rearrangements. Part of the clones is not present; checked against another copy, under half of the missing clones reflect an unresolved V gene, and the others are unexplained. For this sample the table gives tens of thousands of clones, of which roughly 90% were detected only once. The ten largest clones represent approximately 2.5% of the sample. Material: peripheral blood. Receptor source: a human donor in a cohort sampled during active COVID-19.

The chain combines TRBV19 with TRBJ2-4; 7 bases line up with TRBD1. Germline V gene lookup returns CDR1 LNHDA and CDR2 SQIVND (reference sequence). Germline trimming cut 4 bases from V and 8 bases from J; bases unmatched to any gene: 8. The length of the CDR3 is 14 residues. The CDR3 DNA follows: TGTGCCAGTAGTACGTCAGGGGGTGGAGACATTCAGTACTTC. It translates to CASSTSGGGDIQYF.

This chain connects TRBV29-1 to TRBJ2-3, with D possibly matching TRBD2 (6 bases). The CDR3 runs 16 residues. The germline V gene has CDR1 SQVTM and CDR2 ANQGSEA. Between the trimmed V and J ends, which lost 4 bases and 0 bases, there was a span of 17 bases. The CDR3, as DNA: TGCAGCGTTGTCAGGCGGGACGACCAAAGCACAGATACGCAGTATTTT. It yields the protein CSVVRRDDQSTDTQYF.

The rearrangement joins TRBV4-1 to TRBJ2-5, with D maybe TRBD2 (6 bases). There are 17 residues in the CDR3. Germline CDR1 and CDR2: MGHRA and YSYEKL. Trimming left V 3 bases short and J 4 bases short, with 21 bases between. CDR3 sequence (DNA): TGCGCCAGCAGCCAGGAACGATTAGCGGCTGGAGGAGAGACCCAGTACTTC. It codes for CASSQERLAAGGETQYF.

This clone has just a few counts. The chain has TRBV24-1 and TRBJ1-2; 7 nucleotides line up with TRBD1. From germline, CDR1 is KGHDR and CDR2 SFDVKD. The CDR3 has 14 amino acids. The J segment lost 4 bases and the V segment lost 2 bases, leaving 3 bases of the junction unmatched. CDR3 nucleotide sequence: TGTGCCACCAGTGATTCCGGGACAGTCTATGGCTACACCTTC. Its translation is CATSDSGTVYGYTF.

The chain is built from TRBV18 and TRBJ2-7; TRBD1 aligns across 8 bases. CDR3 size: 16 residues. The V segment lost 0 bases and the J segment 2 bases; nucleotides outside the gene matches: 6. Germline assignment: CDR1 KGHSH and CDR2 LQKENI. The CDR3 is CASSPPTGQGTYEQYF. In DNA, the CDR3 is TGTGCCAGCTCACCACCGACCGGACAGGGTACCTACGAGCAGTACTTC.

The chain employs TRBV29-1 and TRBJ2-1; possibly TRBD2 for D (5 bases). The germline gives CDR1 SQVTM, CDR2 ANQGSEA. This CDR3 has 11 residues. Trimming cost V 5 bases and J 10 bases, with 12 bases left between them. In DNA, the CDR3 is TGCAGCGTTAGCCTAGCTTGGGAGCAGTTCTTC. This codes for CSVSLAWEQFF.

V is TRBV6-5 and J is TRBJ1-5; 9 bases fit TRBD1. CDR1 is MNHEY and CDR2 is SVGAGI in the germline V gene. Trimming cost V 6 bases and J 7 bases; bases outside gene matches: 7. The CDR3 covers 14 residues. For the CDR3, the DNA is TGTGCCAGCAGGACAGGGGGACGAAAGCAGCCCCAGCATTTT. The encoded protein is CASRTGGRKQPQHF.

CDR3 DNA: TGTGCCACCCAGGGGACCGGCGTACTTTCACCCCTCCACTTT. It translates to CATQGTGVLSPLHF. The chain couples TRBV6-5 to TRBJ1-6; a possible D gene is TRBD1 (6 bases). Looked up from germline, CDR1 is MNHEY and CDR2 is SVGAGI. The CDR3 contains 14 residues. The V gene lost 10 bases and the J gene lost 9 bases, with 19 bases spanning the gap.

The chain combines TRBV18 with TRBJ2-2; the match to TRBD1 covers 9 bases. The germline V gene encodes CDR1 KGHSH and CDR2 LQKENI. There are 16 residues in the CDR3. Losses at the gene ends were 0 bases for V and 4 bases for J; bases not matched to a gene: 3. The CDR3 reads CASSPPLTGGTGELFF. For the CDR3, the DNA is TGTGCCAGCTCACCACCCTTGACAGGGGGCACCGGGGAGCTGTTTTTT.

This chain joins TRBV5-1 and TRBJ2-3; 8 bases map to TRBD2. The ends lost 3 bases at V and 2 bases at J; junction bases unmatched: 2. The CDR3 consists of 14 residues. CDR1 SGHRS and CDR2 YFSETQ come from the germline V gene. DNA of the CDR3: TGCGCCAGCAGCTCGGGGGGGTACACAGATACGCAGTATTTT. This sequence encodes CASSSGGYTDTQYF.

A single count supports this clone. This CDR3 reads CASSILHSNEKLFF. CDR3 nucleotides: TGTGCCAGTAGTATTCTCCACTCAAATGAAAAACTGTTTTTT. This sequence joins TRBV19 and TRBJ1-4, with D hard to call. Germline-derived CDR1 and CDR2 are LNHDA and SQIVND (reference sequence). Trimming left V 3 bases short and J 5 bases short, with 10 bases between. The CDR3 length is 14 residues.

The V and J genes are TRBV15 and TRBJ2-1; 8 bases fit TRBD2. Germline assignment: CDR1 LNHNV and CDR2 YYDKDF (reference sequence). After removal of 0 bases from V and 5 bases from J, the junction contained 6 bases not matched to a gene. This CDR3 has 16 amino acids. The CDR3 here is CATSRDRGGDHNEQFF. CDR3 nucleotide sequence: TGTGCCACCAGCAGAGATCGGGGGGGGGACCACAATGAGCAGTTCTTC. Full variable domain (outside the CDR3, taken from reference TRBV15 and TRBJ2-1): DAMVIQNPRYQVTQFGKPVTLSCSQTLNHNVMYWYQQKSSQAPKLLFHYYDKDFNNEADTPDNFQSRRPNTSFCFLDIRSPGLGDTAMYLCATSRDRGGDHNEQFFGPGTRLTVL.

V and J are TRBV9 and TRBJ2-1; TRBD2 matches at 12 bases. The CDR3 spans 20 residues. The germline CDR1 and CDR2 sequences are SGDLS and YYNGEE. After removal of 4 bases from V and 0 bases from J, the junction contained 14 bases not matched to a gene. CDR3 coding DNA: TGTGCCAGCAGCACAACAGGGCCGGGACTAGCGGGTTCCTCCTACAATGAGCAGTTCTTC. Amino acids: CASSTTGPGLAGSSYNEQFF. Combining the CDR3 with reference TRBV9 and TRBJ2-1 gives the whole variable domain DSGVTQTPKHLITATGQRVTLRCSPRSGDLSVYWYQQSLDQGLQFLIQYYNGEERAKGNILERFSAQQFPDLHSELNLSSLELGDSALYFCASSTTGPGLAGSSYNEQFFGPGTRLTVL.

V usage is TRBV4-1 and J usage is TRBJ2-7, with 9 bases lining up with TRBD2. The CDR3 totals 18 residues. Germline V lookup: CDR1 MGHRA, CDR2 YSYEKL. Trimming removed 1 base from V and 4 bases from J; junction bases left unmatched: 14. CDR3 in amino acids: CASSQGRTSEAVGYEQYF. CDR3 nucleotide sequence: TGCGCCAGCAGCCAAGGAAGGACTAGCGAGGCGGTTGGGTACGAGCAGTACTTC.

This clone has a single count. The CDR3 sequence is CASSDSTAGYTEAFF. The CDR3 coding sequence is TGTGCCAGCAGTGACTCGACAGCCGGGTACACTGAAGCTTTCTTT. The chain carries TRBV6-4 and TRBJ1-1; D may be TRBD1 (5 bases). The V gene's germline CDR1 is MRHNA and CDR2 SNTAGT. The V and J ends lost 0 bases and 3 bases respectively, with 11 bases between them. CDR3 length: 15 residues.

The chain carries TRBV7-2 and TRBJ1-6; D is perhaps TRBD1 (5 bases). CDR3 size: 16 residues. CDR1 and CDR2 (germline): SGHTA, FQGNSA. The V end was cut by 1 base, the J end by 9 bases, with 16 bases between. This chain's CDR3 is CASSLEGVGLGSPLHF. The CDR3 nucleotides read TGTGCCAGCAGCTTAGAGGGTGTGGGGCTCGGTTCACCCCTCCACTTT.

In this sample, this clone turned up once. The chain links TRBV6-5 to TRBJ1-4; 7 bases are shared with TRBD1. The germline V gene has CDR1 MNHEY and CDR2 SVGAGI. The CDR3 is made up of 15 amino acids. The ends lost 5 bases at V and 8 bases at J; junction bases unmatched: 11. CDR3 in amino acids: CASSRGGAGAEKLFF. The CDR3 DNA reads as TGTGCCAGCAGTCGAGGGGGCGCAGGGGCAGAAAAACTGTTTTTT.

The J gene is TRBJ2-1, the V gene TRBV7-9; the D gene is possibly TRBD1 (5 bases). CDR3 size: 14 residues. V was shortened by 5 bases and J by 8 bases, with 16 bases between the two germline ends. Germline lookup yields CDR1 SEHNR and CDR2 FQNEAQ (reference sequence). The CDR3 spells CASSPTGPKDEQFF. The CDR3 DNA sequence: TGTGCCAGCAGCCCAACAGGCCCTAAGGATGAGCAGTTCTTC. Full variable domain (rest looked up from reference TRBV7-9 and TRBJ2-1): DTGVSQNPRHKITKRGQNVTFRCDPISEHNRLYWYRQTLGQGPEFLTYFQNEAQLEKSRLLSDRFSAERPKGSFSTLEIQRTEQGDSAMYLCASSPTGPKDEQFFGPGTRLTVL.

V and J are TRBV30 and TRBJ1-3, with D maybe TRBD1 (5 bases). The ends were cut back, 3 bases at V and 0 bases at J, with 15 bases in the middle. This CDR3 is built from 16 residues. Germline CDR1 and CDR2: GTSNPN and SVGIG (reference sequence). CDR3 sequence reads: CAWSKGGGVSGNTIYF. CDR3 DNA sequence: TGTGCCTGGAGCAAAGGCGGAGGGGTCTCTGGAAACACCATATATTTT.

The V and J genes are TRBV28 and TRBJ1-5, with 7 bases lining up with TRBD1. The CDR3 totals 14 residues. Losses at the gene ends were 3 bases for V and 7 bases for J; bases not matched to a gene: 6. Germline assignment: CDR1 MDHEN and CDR2 SYDVKM. This CDR3 is CASSFPGGVQPQHF. The CDR3 DNA is TGTGCCAGCAGTTTCCCAGGGGGAGTGCAGCCCCAGCATTTT. Using reference TRBV28 and TRBJ1-5 for the parts outside the CDR3, the full variable domain is DVKVTQSSRYLVKRTGEKVFLECVQDMDHENMFWYRQDPGLGLRLIYFSYDVKMKEKGDIPEGYSVSREKKERFSLILESASTNQTSMYLCASSFPGGVQPQHFGDGTRLSIL.

The V call is TRBV6-5, the J call TRBJ2-2; 10 positions agree with TRBD1. V lost 6 bases to trimming and J lost 6 bases; unmatched junction nucleotides: 7. Germline V gene lookup returns CDR1 MNHEY and CDR2 SVGAGI. This CDR3 has 15 residues. This CDR3 is CASRRQGASAGELFF. The CDR3 nucleotides read TGTGCCAGCAGGCGACAGGGGGCATCCGCCGGGGAGCTGTTTTTT.

The chain combines TRBV20-1 with TRBJ2-7, with TRBD2 matching 7 bases. Germline CDR1 and CDR2: DFQATT and SNEGSKA (reference sequence). J gave up 4 bases and V 3 bases, and 15 bases lay outside the gene matches. The CDR3 runs to 16 residues. Here the CDR3 reads CSASNPSGRGAYEQYF. CDR3 DNA sequence: TGCAGTGCTAGTAACCCTAGCGGACGAGGAGCGTACGAGCAGTACTTC.

There are a few counts of this clone. The chain joins TRBV7-9 to TRBJ1-2, with D perhaps TRBD1 (6 bases). Germline V gene lookup returns CDR1 SEHNR and CDR2 FQNEAQ (reference sequence). The CDR3 runs 13 residues. Trimming removed 11 bases from V and 7 bases from J, with 20 bases in between. The CDR3 region is CAGFRQEEGGYTF. As DNA, the CDR3 is TGTGCCGGATTCCGACAGGAGGAAGGTGGCTACACCTTC.

The rearrangement uses TRBV7-9 and TRBJ1-2; D is ambiguous. Germline loops: CDR1 SEHNR, CDR2 FQNEAQ (reference sequence). The CDR3 spans 15 residues. The germline V and J ends were trimmed by 2 bases and 3 bases, with 13 bases remaining between them. CDR3 in amino acids: CASSLSHDEDYGYTF. CDR3 coding DNA: TGTGCCAGCAGCTTAAGCCACGACGAGGACTATGGCTACACCTTC.

V gene TRBV28 combines with J gene TRBJ1-2, with D unclear. V was cut by 6 bases and J by 4 bases, with 15 bases left in between. This CDR3 is 14 amino acids long. Germline CDR1 and CDR2: MDHEN and SYDVKM. This CDR3 is CASRPATTVYGYTF. CDR3 coding DNA: TGTGCCAGCAGGCCCGCCACGACTGTCTATGGCTACACCTTC.

The chain joins TRBV15 to TRBJ2-5, with 7 bases fitting TRBD1. The J segment lost 5 bases and the V segment lost 1 base, leaving 19 bases of the junction unmatched. Germline V lookup: CDR1 LNHNV, CDR2 YYDKDF (reference sequence). CDR3 length equals 19 residues. CDR3 amino acids: CATSRAFDRVGRRSETQYF. The CDR3 nucleotides read TGTGCCACCAGCAGAGCCTTCGACAGGGTCGGAAGGAGGTCGGAGACCCAGTACTTC.

The chain links TRBV2 to TRBJ2-5, with TRBD2 matching 10 bases. Germline CDR1 reads SNHLY; CDR2 reads FYNNEI. After removal of 5 bases from V and 2 bases from J, the junction contained 2 bases not matched to a gene. CDR3 size: 14 residues. The CDR3 region is CASSSGRGQETQYF. In DNA, the CDR3 is TGTGCCAGCAGTAGCGGGAGGGGACAAGAGACCCAGTACTTC.

J is TRBJ2-1 and V is TRBV6-5, with 8 bases matching TRBD1. CDR3 length equals 15 residues. Trimming at V came to 6 bases and at J to 6 bases, leaving 10 bases not matched to a gene. CDR1 and CDR2 (germline): MNHEY, SVGAGI. This CDR3 is CASSTAGQGFNEQFF. CDR3 bases: TGTGCCAGCAGCACAGCAGGACAGGGCTTCAATGAGCAGTTCTTC.

This chain connects TRBV9 to TRBJ1-2, with D maybe TRBD1 (5 bases). The CDR3 extends over 14 amino acids. Trimming left V 0 bases short and J 6 bases short, with 12 bases between. Germline V lookup: CDR1 SGDLS, CDR2 YYNGEE. CDR3 residues: CASSVEEGENGYTF. In DNA, the CDR3 is TGTGCCAGCAGCGTAGAGGAAGGGGAAAATGGCTACACCTTC.